The 17 T cell receptor beta chains listed next were all sequenced from one sample in a study of T cells in women clearing cervical HPV infection. Method: immunoSEQ multiplex PCR; TCRdb's copy keeps in-frame clones and lacks some. The ten top clones account for around 3.3%, within a sample of 22,000 or so clones. The sequenced material came from blood buffy coat. The receptor set was obtained from a woman between 18 and 70 years old with a cervical HPV16 infection that either progressed to CIN3+ or cleared (not recorded which).

For this clone: Coverage ceases 3 residues before the CDR3 finishes, and the germline J gene fills in the end. The chain links TRBV5-5 to TRBJ2-5, with a tentative D call TRBD1 (5 bases). Trimming took off 0 bases at V and 5 bases at J, with 14 bases between the two ends. Germline V gives CDR1 SGHKS, CDR2 YYEKEE (reference sequence). The CDR3 covers 15 residues. The CDR3 sequence: CASSLAWGLRETQYF. The DNA read from the CDR3 is TGTGCCAGCAGCTTGGCCTGGGGCCTCAGGGAGACC. The full variable domain, rest sourced from reference TRBV5-5 and TRBJ2-5, is DAGVTQSPTHLIKTRGQQVTLRCSPISGHKSVSWYQQVLGQGPQFIFQYYEKEERGRGNFPDRFSARQFPNYSSELNVNALLLGDSALYLCASSLAWGLRETQYFGPGTRLLVL.

Comment on this clone: The read terminates 3 residues before the CDR3 end, so the remaining end is supplied by the germline J gene. The chain links TRBV11-2 to TRBJ1-1; D unresolved. Trimming took 4 bases from V and 0 from J, leaving 6 bases between them. CDR3 length: 13 residues. CDR1 SGHAT and CDR2 FQNNGV come from the germline V gene. The CDR3 region is CASSSYMNTEAFF. CDR3 bases read: TGTGCCAGCAGCTCATACATGAACACTGAA.

Points on this clone: Read coverage stops 3 residues before the CDR3 terminus; the germline J gene supplies the remainder. The chain is built from TRBV7-2 and TRBJ2-5; TRBD2 agrees at 7 bases. CDR1 is SGHTA, CDR2 FQGNSA, per germline. The junction had 10 bases not matched to a gene; V was cut back by 5 bases and J by 4 bases. The length of the CDR3 is 15 residues. Partial CDR3 DNA: TGTGCCAGCAGCGAGGGAGGGACTATTGGAGAGACC. Encoded protein: CASSEGGTIGET. The CDR3 reads in full as CASSEGGTIGETQYF.

Comment on this clone: Read coverage stops 3 residues before the CDR3 terminus; the germline J gene supplies the remainder. The chain has TRBV15 and TRBJ2-7; tentatively, D is TRBD1 (5 bases). V was cut by 0 bases and J by 6 bases, with 12 bases left in between. From germline, CDR1 is LNHNV and CDR2 YYDKDF (reference sequence). This CDR3 comprises 14 residues. CDR3 DNA, as far as it was read: TGTGCCACCAGCAGAGATCAGGGATCCCCCGAG. It translates to CATSRDQGSPE. The whole CDR3 region reads CATSRDQGSPEQYF.

As concerns this clone: The sequence runs out 3 residues before the end of the CDR3; the remainder is reconstructed from the germline J gene. V gene TRBV30 combines with J gene TRBJ1-2; the match to TRBD1 covers 7 bases. From germline, CDR1 is GTSNPN and CDR2 SVGIG (reference sequence). Trimming removed 3 bases from V and 5 bases from J; junction bases left unmatched: 12. The CDR3 spans 15 residues. The part of the CDR3 DNA that was read is TGTGCCTGGAGAGAGAGGGTAGCAGGGGGATATGGC. Residues: CAWRERVAGGYG. The complete CDR3 sequence is CAWRERVAGGYGYTF.

Concerning this clone: The CDR3 end lies 3 residues beyond the end of the read and is filled in from the germline J gene. The genes are TRBV11-3 and TRBJ2-1, with TRBD2 matching over 7 bases. V shed 1 base and J 9 bases; nucleotides not matched to a gene: 3. CDR3 length equals 13 residues. Germline V CDR1 and CDR2: SGHNT, YENEEA. The CDR3 spells CASSLGGGAEQFF. The DNA read from the CDR3 is TGTGCCAGCAGCTTAGGGGGGGGAGCTGAG.

Remarks on this clone: The DNA ends 3 residues before the CDR3 does, and the rest of the CDR3 is filled in from the germline J gene. The V gene is TRBV18, the J gene TRBJ1-4, with 9 bases fitting TRBD1. Germline values: CDR1 KGHSH, CDR2 LQKENI. Trimming at V came to 3 bases and at J to 4 bases, leaving 6 bases not matched to a gene. This CDR3 spans 16 amino acids. The DNA read from the CDR3 is TGTGCCAGCTCACCGGGACAGGGTCTTGGTAATGAAAAA. Translating it yields CASSPGQGLGNEK. The CDR3 in its entirety is CASSPGQGLGNEKLFF.

For this clone: The observed sequence ends 3 residues before the CDR3 terminus, with the missing tail filled in from the germline J gene. The rearrangement joins TRBV7-6 to TRBJ2-5; 12 bases align to TRBD2. The V and J ends lost 8 bases and 5 bases, in that order; junction bases with no gene match: 6. In germline, CDR1 is SGHVS, CDR2 FNYEAQ. The CDR3 is 14 amino acids. Incomplete CDR3 DNA: TGTGCCAGCTGCAGACTAGCGGGAGTCGAGACC. Translated: CASCRLAGVET. The CDR3 in full is CASCRLAGVETQYF.

Incomplete CDR3 DNA: TGTGCCAGCAGCCAATCCCCAGGATTAACTGAA. It yields the protein CASSQSPGLTE. The full CDR3 is CASSQSPGLTEAFF. The chain joins TRBV16 to TRBJ1-1; D is ambiguous. The CDR3 goes on 3 residues after the read ends, and that part is filled in from the germline J gene. Between the trimmed V and J ends, which lost 0 bases and 5 bases, there was a span of 10 bases. Germline V gene lookup returns CDR1 KGHSY and CDR2 FQNENV. The CDR3 is 14 residues long.

Comment on this clone: Sequencing ends 3 residues short of the CDR3 end; the germline J gene provides the rest. J is TRBJ1-5 and V is TRBV11-3; D possibly corresponds to TRBD1 (6 bases). This CDR3 contains 12 residues. Germline assignment: CDR1 SGHNT and CDR2 YENEEA. V was shortened by 5 bases and J by 7 bases, with 9 bases between the two germline ends. The CDR3 spells CASSQGLQPQHF. Partial CDR3 DNA: TGTGCCAGCAGCCAGGGGTTACAGCCC.

As concerns this clone: From the germline J gene comes the end of the CDR3, since the read stops 3 residues before it. The chain is built from TRBV20-1 and TRBJ1-1; 7 bases line up with TRBD1. CDR3 length: 16 amino acids. Germline assignment: CDR1 DFQATT and CDR2 SNEGSKA (reference sequence). Trimming removed 4 bases from V and 2 bases from J; junction bases left unmatched: 13. The CDR3 reads CSANYLRTGPNTEAFF. The CDR3 DNA, read in part, is TGCAGTGCTAACTATCTCCGGACAGGACCTAACACTGAA.

Concerning this clone itself: With the read ending 3 residues before the CDR3 end, the germline J gene is used to fill in that end. The rearrangement joins TRBV27 to TRBJ2-3; 7 bases agree with TRBD2. V trimming: 4 bases; J trimming: 6 bases; junction bases outside the gene matches: 7. Germline V CDR1 and CDR2: MNHEY, SMNVEV (reference sequence). The CDR3 runs 14 residues. The CDR3 sequence: CASSWSGIGDTQYF. The CDR3 DNA, read in part, is TGTGCCAGCAGTTGGAGCGGGATAGGGGATACG.

For this clone: With the read ending 3 residues before the CDR3 end, the germline J gene is used to fill in that end. The chain couples TRBV2 to TRBJ2-7; possible D gene TRBD2, 6 bases. Trimming pared 4 bases from V and 3 bases from J, leaving 28 bases between. This CDR3 is 19 amino acids long. CDR1 and CDR2 (germline): SNHLY, FYNNEI. The CDR3 loop is CASSVDWVAEPQTFYEQYF. Partial CDR3 DNA: TGTGCCAGCAGTGTTGATTGGGTAGCGGAACCACAGACCTTCTACGAG.

To note about this clone: The read falls 3 residues short of the CDR3 end, and the missing part is taken from the germline J gene. This chain links TRBV6-1 with TRBJ2-3; D might be TRBD1 (5 bases). Germline lookup yields CDR1 MNHNS and CDR2 SASEGT. V shed 1 base and J shed 0 bases, with 14 bases lying between them. The CDR3 loop spans 17 amino acids. The CDR3 sequence: CASSEVGLVRSTDTQYF. CDR3 DNA (partial): TGTGCCAGCAGTGAAGTGGGGCTAGTCCGTAGCACAGATACG.

Remarks on this clone: The CDR3 goes on 3 residues after the read ends, and that part is filled in from the germline J gene. This chain links TRBV28 with TRBJ2-7; 8 nucleotides align to TRBD1. This CDR3 is built from 16 residues. In germline, CDR1 is MDHEN, CDR2 SYDVKM. V lost 5 bases, J lost 0 bases, and 9 bases stayed unmatched. CDR3 DNA (partial): TGTGCCAGCAGTGTCCCCCCTACAGGGGGCTCCTACGAG. Its translation is CASSVPPTGGSYE. Given in full, the CDR3 is CASSVPPTGGSYEQYF.

With respect to this clone: The DNA ends 3 residues before the CDR3 does, and the rest of the CDR3 is filled in from the germline J gene. The V and J genes are TRBV5-1 and TRBJ2-1; tentatively, D is TRBD1 (5 bases). The germline gives CDR1 SGHRS, CDR2 YFSETQ. The germline V and J ends were trimmed by 1 base and 2 bases, with 13 bases remaining between them. The CDR3 runs 16 residues. Partial CDR3 DNA: TGCGCCAGCAGCTTGATAGCAGGGAACGCCTACAATGAG. Protein: CASSLIAGNAYNE. The entire CDR3 reads CASSLIAGNAYNEQFF. Filled out from reference TRBV5-1 and TRBJ2-1, the complete variable domain reads KAGVTQTPRYLIKTRGQQVTLSCSPISGHRSVSWYQQTPGQGLQFLFEYFSETQRNKGNFPGRFSGRQFSNSRSEMNVSTLELGDSALYLCASSLIAGNAYNEQFFGPGTRLTVL.

The CDR3: CASSPIMDRGDGYTF. The sequenced part of the CDR3 DNA is TGTGCCAGCAGCCCCATCATGGACAGGGGCGATGGC. This rearrangement joins TRBV11-2 to TRBJ1-2; 9 bases align to TRBD1. The read terminates 3 residues before the CDR3 end, so the remaining end is supplied by the germline J gene. The J segment lost 6 bases and the V segment lost 5 bases, leaving 10 bases of the junction unmatched. The length of the CDR3 is 15 residues. Germline-derived CDR1 and CDR2 are SGHAT and FQNNGV. The variable domain in full, with the rest retrieved from reference TRBV11-2 and TRBJ1-2, is EAGVAQSPRYKIIEKRQSVAFWCNPISGHATLYWYQQILGQGPKLLIQFQNNGVVDDSQLPKDRFSAERLKGVDSTLKIQPAKLEDSAVYLCASSPIMDRGDGYTFGSGTRLTVV.